A selection of T cell receptor beta chains follows, all from one sample in a study of OX40 agonist ivuxolimab in advanced cancers. TCRdb keeps only in-frame clones here, not all; method: immunoSEQ multiplex PCR. The data contain about 62,000 clones, around 90% of them singletons. The sample consisted of CD4+ or CD8+ T cells sorted from blood, taken in a trial of the OX40 agonist ivuxolimab. All receptors come from an adult with an advanced solid tumor such as melanoma, head and neck, liver or kidney cancer. The CDR3 runs from the conserved cysteine through the conserved F or W. Each record gives: CDR3 DNA, CDR3 protein, J gene, V gene, D gene, clone size. The D gene is left open where the match is weak. The size field is filled for only some rows; it gives once, few, many or a size class.

cdr3_nt: TGCGCCAGCAGCTTGGGGCTTGGACAGGGAGTTCGGGATGAGCAGTTCTTC
cdr3_aa: CASSLGLGQGVRDEQFF
j_call: TRBJ2-1
v_call: TRBV5-1
d_call: TRBD1
clone_size: once

cdr3_nt: TGTGCCAGTGACCATGGGGACAGGCCAGGGGAACTGTTTTTT
cdr3_aa: CASDHGDRPGELFF
j_call: TRBJ1-4
v_call: TRBV19
d_call: TRBD1
clone_size: NA

cdr3_nt: TGTGCCAGCACCCGACAGGGCAACACAGATACGCAGTATTTT
cdr3_aa: CASTRQGNTDTQYF
j_call: TRBJ2-3
v_call: TRBV6-5
d_call: TRBD1
clone_size: NA

cdr3_nt: TGTGCCAGCAGTTACACCGGGACAGGGAGCACTGAAGCTTTCTTT
cdr3_aa: CASSYTGTGSTEAFF
j_call: TRBJ1-1
v_call: TRBV6-5
d_call: TRBD1
clone_size: NA

cdr3_nt: TGTGCCAGCAGCTCGGACAGGGGAAATCAGCCCCAGCATTTT
cdr3_aa: CASSSDRGNQPQHF
j_call: TRBJ1-5
v_call: TRBV6-1
d_call: TRBD1
clone_size: NA

cdr3_nt: TGCAGCGTCCAGACAGGGGGGTCCTATGGCTACACCTTC
cdr3_aa: CSVQTGGSYGYTF
j_call: TRBJ1-2
v_call: TRBV29-1
d_call: TRBD1
clone_size: NA

cdr3_nt: TGTGCCAGCTCACCTCCTCTGCCCGGGACTCTCACAGATACGCAGTATTTT
cdr3_aa: CASSPPLPGTLTDTQYF
j_call: TRBJ2-3
v_call: TRBV18
d_call: NA
clone_size: NA

cdr3_nt: TGTGCCAGCTCACCCATCCGGGCTCCCCAAGAGACCCAGTACTTC
cdr3_aa: CASSPIRAPQETQYF
j_call: TRBJ2-5
v_call: TRBV18
d_call: NA
clone_size: NA

cdr3_nt: TGTGCCTGGAGTCGGGTGCTCAACGGGGGCAATCAGCCCCAGCATTTT
cdr3_aa: CAWSRVLNGGNQPQHF
j_call: TRBJ1-5
v_call: TRBV30
d_call: NA
clone_size: NA

cdr3_nt: TGTGCCAGCAGCTTAGATCTAACAGGGGTTGGCTTT
cdr3_aa: CASSLDLTGVGF
j_call: TRBJ1-1
v_call: TRBV7-2
d_call: TRBD1
clone_size: NA

cdr3_nt: TGTGCCAGCTCACTAAACAGGGGTACATTAGGAGATACGCAGTATTTT
cdr3_aa: CASSLNRGTLGDTQYF
j_call: TRBJ2-3
v_call: TRBV18
d_call: TRBD1
clone_size: NA

cdr3_nt: TGTGCCAGCAGTTATTTAGGTGAAAAACTGTTTTTT
cdr3_aa: CASSYLGEKLFF
j_call: TRBJ1-4
v_call: TRBV6-5
d_call: NA
clone_size: NA

cdr3_nt: TGTGCCAGCAGCCGCCTAGCGGGGGGCACAGATACGCAGTATTTT
cdr3_aa: CASSRLAGGTDTQYF
j_call: TRBJ2-3
v_call: TRBV2
d_call: TRBD2
clone_size: NA

cdr3_nt: TGTGCCAGCAGCTCTCACAAGGGGGTTAGCTCCTACGAGCAGTACTTC
cdr3_aa: CASSSHKGVSSYEQYF
j_call: TRBJ2-7
v_call: TRBV5-6
d_call: NA
clone_size: NA

cdr3_nt: TGTGCCAGCAGCAGAACAACCGGGACTAATCCTTTACAAGAGACCCAGTACTTC
cdr3_aa: CASSRTTGTNPLQETQYF
j_call: TRBJ2-5
v_call: TRBV4-2
d_call: TRBD2
clone_size: NA

cdr3_nt: TGTGCCAGCAGTTACCCCCAGGGTGGTGGGGTTTCACCCCTCCACTTT
cdr3_aa: CASSYPQGGGVSPLHF
j_call: TRBJ1-6
v_call: TRBV6-5
d_call: NA
clone_size: NA

cdr3_nt: TGTGCCAGTAGTACCCAGGCCGTTGCCTACAATGAGCAGTTCTTC
cdr3_aa: CASSTQAVAYNEQFF
j_call: TRBJ2-1
v_call: TRBV19
d_call: NA
clone_size: NA

cdr3_nt: TGCAGTGCTGACGGCTACACCTTC
cdr3_aa: CSADGYTF
j_call: TRBJ1-2
v_call: TRBV20-1
d_call: NA
clone_size: NA

cdr3_nt: TGTGCCATCAGTGAACAGACGAACACTGAAGCTTTCTTT
cdr3_aa: CAISEQTNTEAFF
j_call: TRBJ1-1
v_call: TRBV10-3
d_call: NA
clone_size: once

cdr3_nt: TGTGCCAGCGGGAGCGGGACCGCGAACAATGAGCAGTTCTTC
cdr3_aa: CASGSGTANNEQFF
j_call: TRBJ2-1
v_call: TRBV7-3
d_call: TRBD2
clone_size: NA

cdr3_nt: TGTGCCACCAGCAAGATGGGACAGGGGCATGGCTACACCTTC
cdr3_aa: CATSKMGQGHGYTF
j_call: TRBJ1-2
v_call: TRBV15
d_call: TRBD1
clone_size: once

cdr3_nt: TGCGCCAGCAGCTTGGGAGAGGGGTACGGTAATGAAAAACTGTTTTTT
cdr3_aa: CASSLGEGYGNEKLFF
j_call: TRBJ1-4
v_call: TRBV5-1
d_call: NA
clone_size: NA

cdr3_nt: TGCAGCGTCGCAGGGGCTTCTGATGAAGCTTTCTTT
cdr3_aa: CSVAGASDEAFF
j_call: TRBJ1-1
v_call: TRBV29-1
d_call: NA
clone_size: NA

cdr3_nt: TGCGCCAGCAGCTTGGGACAGTTTGAGGGCACTGAAGCTTTCTTT
cdr3_aa: CASSLGQFEGTEAFF
j_call: TRBJ1-1
v_call: TRBV5-1
d_call: NA
clone_size: NA

cdr3_nt: TGTGCCAGCAGTGAGGGCCGAGTTGCAACTAATGAAAAACTGTTTTTT
cdr3_aa: CASSEGRVATNEKLFF
j_call: TRBJ1-4
v_call: TRBV25-1
d_call: NA
clone_size: NA